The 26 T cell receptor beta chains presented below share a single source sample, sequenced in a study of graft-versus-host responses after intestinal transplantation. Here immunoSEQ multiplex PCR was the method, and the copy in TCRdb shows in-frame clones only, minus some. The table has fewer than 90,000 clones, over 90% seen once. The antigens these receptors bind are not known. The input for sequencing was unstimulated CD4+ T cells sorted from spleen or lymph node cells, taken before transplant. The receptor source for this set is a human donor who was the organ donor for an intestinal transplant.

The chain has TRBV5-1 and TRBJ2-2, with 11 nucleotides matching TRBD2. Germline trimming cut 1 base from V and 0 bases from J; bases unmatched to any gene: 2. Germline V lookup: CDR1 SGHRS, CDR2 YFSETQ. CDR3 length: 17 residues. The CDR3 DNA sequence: TGCGCCAGCAGCTTGCTAGCGGGGGGAGCGAACACCGGGGAGCTGTTTTTT. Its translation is CASSLLAGGANTGELFF.

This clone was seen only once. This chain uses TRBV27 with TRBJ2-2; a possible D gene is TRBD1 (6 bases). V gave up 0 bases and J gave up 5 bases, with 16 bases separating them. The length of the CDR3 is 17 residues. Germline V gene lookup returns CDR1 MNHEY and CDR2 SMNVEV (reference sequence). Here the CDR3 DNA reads TGTGCCAGCAGTTTATCGTGGGGGCAGGGTTGGACCGGGGAGCTGTTTTTT. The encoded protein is CASSLSWGQGWTGELFF.

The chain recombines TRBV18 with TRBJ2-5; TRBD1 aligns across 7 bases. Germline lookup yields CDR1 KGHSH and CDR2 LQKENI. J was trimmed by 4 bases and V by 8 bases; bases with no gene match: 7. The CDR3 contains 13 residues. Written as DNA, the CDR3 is TGTGCCAGCACCGACAGGGCTGTAGAGACCCAGTACTTC. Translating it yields CASTDRAVETQYF.

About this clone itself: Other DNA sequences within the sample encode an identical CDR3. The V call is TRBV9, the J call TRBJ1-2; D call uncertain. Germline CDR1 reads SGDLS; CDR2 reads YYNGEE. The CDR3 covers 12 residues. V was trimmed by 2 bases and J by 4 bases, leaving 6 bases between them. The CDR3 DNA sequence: TGTGCCAGCAGCGTCGGGAGCTATGGCTACACCTTC. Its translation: CASSVGSYGYTF. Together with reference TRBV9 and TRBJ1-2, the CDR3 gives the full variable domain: DSGVTQTPKHLITATGQRVTLRCSPRSGDLSVYWYQQSLDQGLQFLIQYYNGEERAKGNILERFSAQQFPDLHSELNLSSLELGDSALYFCASSVGSYGYTFGSGTRLTVV.

The DNA of the CDR3 is TGTGCCAGCAGCTCTAACGAAAACACCATATATTTT. Amino acids: CASSSNENTIYF. The rearrangement joins TRBV11-1 to TRBJ1-3, with D unclear. The V and J ends lost 4 bases and 6 bases respectively, with 7 bases between them. CDR1 is SGHAT and CDR2 is FQDESV in the germline V gene (reference sequence). The CDR3 runs to 12 residues.

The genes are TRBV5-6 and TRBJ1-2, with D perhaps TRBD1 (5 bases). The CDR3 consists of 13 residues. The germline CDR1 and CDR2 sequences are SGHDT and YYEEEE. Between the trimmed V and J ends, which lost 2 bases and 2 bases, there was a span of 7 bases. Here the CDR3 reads CASSFQGNYGYTF. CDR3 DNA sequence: TGTGCCAGCAGCTTCCAGGGAAACTATGGCTACACCTTC.

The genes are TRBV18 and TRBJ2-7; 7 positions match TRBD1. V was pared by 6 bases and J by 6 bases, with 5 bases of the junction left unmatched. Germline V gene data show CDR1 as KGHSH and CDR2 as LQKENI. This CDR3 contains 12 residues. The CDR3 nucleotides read TGTGCCAGCTCGCCTCGACAGGGCGAGCAGTACTTC. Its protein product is CASSPRQGEQYF.

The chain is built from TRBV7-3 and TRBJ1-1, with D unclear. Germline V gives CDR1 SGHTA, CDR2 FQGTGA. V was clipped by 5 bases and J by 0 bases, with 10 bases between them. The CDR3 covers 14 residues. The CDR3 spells CASSGSTLNTEAFF. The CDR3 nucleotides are TGTGCCAGCAGCGGGTCGACATTGAACACTGAAGCTTTCTTT.

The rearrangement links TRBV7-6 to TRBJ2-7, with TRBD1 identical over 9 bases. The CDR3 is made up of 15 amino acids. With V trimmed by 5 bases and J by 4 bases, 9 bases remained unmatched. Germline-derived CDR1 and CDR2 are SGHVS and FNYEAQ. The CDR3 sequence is CASSPNRGRIYEQYF. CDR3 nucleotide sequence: TGTGCCAGCAGCCCCAACAGGGGGCGCATATACGAGCAGTACTTC.

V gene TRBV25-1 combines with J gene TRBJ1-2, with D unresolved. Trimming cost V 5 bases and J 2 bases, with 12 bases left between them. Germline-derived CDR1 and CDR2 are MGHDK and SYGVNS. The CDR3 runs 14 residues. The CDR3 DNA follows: TGTGCCAGCAGTAACCCTACAGAGAACTATGGCTACACCTTC. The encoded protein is CASSNPTENYGYTF.

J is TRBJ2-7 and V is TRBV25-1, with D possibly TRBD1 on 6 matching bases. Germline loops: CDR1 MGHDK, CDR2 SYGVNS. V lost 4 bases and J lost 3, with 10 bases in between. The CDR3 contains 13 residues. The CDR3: CASSGQGHYEQYF. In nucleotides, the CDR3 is TGTGCCAGCAGTGGCCAGGGGCACTACGAGCAGTACTTC.

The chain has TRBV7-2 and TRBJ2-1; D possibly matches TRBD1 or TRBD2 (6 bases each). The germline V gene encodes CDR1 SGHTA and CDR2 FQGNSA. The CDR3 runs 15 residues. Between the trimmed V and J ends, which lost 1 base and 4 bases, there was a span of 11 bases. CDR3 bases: TGTGCCAGCAGCTTAGTCCGGGGGCCATACAATGAGCAGTTCTTC. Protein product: CASSLVRGPYNEQFF.

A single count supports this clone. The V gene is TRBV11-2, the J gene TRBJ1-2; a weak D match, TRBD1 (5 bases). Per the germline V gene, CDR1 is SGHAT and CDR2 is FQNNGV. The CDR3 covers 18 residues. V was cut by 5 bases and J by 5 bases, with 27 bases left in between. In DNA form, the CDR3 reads TGTGCCAGCAGCCCCGGGGCGGAGAAAAAAGGAGGACTATATGGCTACACCTTC. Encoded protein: CASSPGAEKKGGLYGYTF.

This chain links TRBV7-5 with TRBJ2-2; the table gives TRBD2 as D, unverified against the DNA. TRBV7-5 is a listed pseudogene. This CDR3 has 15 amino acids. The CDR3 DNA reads TGTGTCAGAAGCCCCCTAGCGGGGGGGCCCGGGGAGCTGTTTTTT. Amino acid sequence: CVRSPLAGGPGELFF.

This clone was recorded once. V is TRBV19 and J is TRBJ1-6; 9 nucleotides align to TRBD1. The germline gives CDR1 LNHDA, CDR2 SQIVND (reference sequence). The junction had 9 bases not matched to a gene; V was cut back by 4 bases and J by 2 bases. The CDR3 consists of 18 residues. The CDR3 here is CASSTAKQGAAYNSPLHF. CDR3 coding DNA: TGTGCCAGTAGTACGGCGAAACAGGGGGCGGCCTATAATTCACCCCTCCACTTT.

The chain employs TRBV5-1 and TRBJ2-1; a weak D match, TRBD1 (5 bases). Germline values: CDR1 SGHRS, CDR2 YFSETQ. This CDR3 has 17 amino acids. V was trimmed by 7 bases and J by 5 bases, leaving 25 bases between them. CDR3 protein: CASGAGRQASTDNEQFF. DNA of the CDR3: TGCGCCAGCGGGGCAGGGCGGCAAGCCTCTACGGACAATGAGCAGTTCTTC.

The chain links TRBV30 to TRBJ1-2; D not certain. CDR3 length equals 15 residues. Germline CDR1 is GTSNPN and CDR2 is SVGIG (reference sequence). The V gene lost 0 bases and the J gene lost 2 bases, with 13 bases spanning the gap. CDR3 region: CAWSVRRVKNYGYTF. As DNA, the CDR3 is TGTGCCTGGAGTGTTAGGAGGGTGAAGAACTATGGCTACACCTTC.

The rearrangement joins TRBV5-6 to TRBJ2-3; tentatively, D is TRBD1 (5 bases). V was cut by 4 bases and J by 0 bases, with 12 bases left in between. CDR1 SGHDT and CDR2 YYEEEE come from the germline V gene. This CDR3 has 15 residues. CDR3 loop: CASSSRRQSTDTQYF. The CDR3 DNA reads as TGTGCCAGCAGCAGCCGCCGACAGAGCACAGATACGCAGTATTTT.

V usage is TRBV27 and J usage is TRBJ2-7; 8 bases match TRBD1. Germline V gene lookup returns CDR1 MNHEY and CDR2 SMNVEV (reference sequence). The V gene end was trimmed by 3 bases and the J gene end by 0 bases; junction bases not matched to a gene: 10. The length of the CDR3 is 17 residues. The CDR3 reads CASSFGTGGLSSYEQYF. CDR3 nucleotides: TGTGCCAGCAGTTTCGGGACAGGAGGACTTAGCTCCTACGAGCAGTACTTC.

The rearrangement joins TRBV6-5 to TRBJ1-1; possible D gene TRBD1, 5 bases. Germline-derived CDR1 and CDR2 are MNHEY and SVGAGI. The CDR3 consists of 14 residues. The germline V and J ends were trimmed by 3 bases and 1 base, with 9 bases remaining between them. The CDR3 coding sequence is TGTGCCAGCAGTTATGGGGGGTGGAACACTGAAGCTTTCTTT. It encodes CASSYGGWNTEAFF.

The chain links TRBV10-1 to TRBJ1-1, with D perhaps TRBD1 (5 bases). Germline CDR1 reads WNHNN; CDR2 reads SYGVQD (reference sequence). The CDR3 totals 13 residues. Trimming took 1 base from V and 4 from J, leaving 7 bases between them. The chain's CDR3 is CASSEFGGTEAFF. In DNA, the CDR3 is TGCGCCAGCAGTGAGTTCGGGGGCACTGAAGCTTTCTTT.

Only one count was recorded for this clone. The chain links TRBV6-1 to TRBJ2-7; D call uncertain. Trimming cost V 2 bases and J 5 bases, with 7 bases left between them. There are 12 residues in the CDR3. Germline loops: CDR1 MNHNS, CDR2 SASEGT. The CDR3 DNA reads TGTGCCAGCAGTGAACAGCGCGACGAGCAGTACTTC. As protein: CASSEQRDEQYF.

This CDR3 is CASSDNQNTQYF. CDR3 sequence (DNA): TGTGCCAGCAGTGACAATCAGAATACGCAGTATTTT. The rearrangement uses TRBV2 and TRBJ2-3; D is undetermined. Germline V gene sequence: CDR1 SNHLY, CDR2 FYNNEI. The CDR3 extends over 12 amino acids. The germline V and J ends were trimmed by 3 bases and 7 bases, with 8 bases remaining between them.

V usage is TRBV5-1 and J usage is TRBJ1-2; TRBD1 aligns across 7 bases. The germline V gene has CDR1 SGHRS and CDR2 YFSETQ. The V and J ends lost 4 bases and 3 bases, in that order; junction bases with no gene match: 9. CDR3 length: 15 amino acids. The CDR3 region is CASSRGQSEYYGYTF. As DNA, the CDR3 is TGCGCCAGCAGCCGGGGACAGTCCGAATACTATGGCTACACCTTC.

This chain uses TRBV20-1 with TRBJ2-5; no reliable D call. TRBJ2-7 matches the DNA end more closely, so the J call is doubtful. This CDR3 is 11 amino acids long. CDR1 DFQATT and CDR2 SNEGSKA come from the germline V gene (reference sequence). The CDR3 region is CSARPLGEQYF. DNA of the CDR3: TGCAGTGCTAGACCCCTAGGCGAGCAGTACTTC.

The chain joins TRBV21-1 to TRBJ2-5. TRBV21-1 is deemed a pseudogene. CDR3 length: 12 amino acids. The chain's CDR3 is CASSKEWETQYF. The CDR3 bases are TGTGCCAGCAGCAAAGAATGGGAGACCCAGTACTTC.